Below, 23 T cell receptor beta chains from the same sample are listed, as sequenced in a study of memory CD4+ T cells and cytomegalovirus serostatus (dated by TCRdb to about 2019). A FACSAria II was used to sort memory CD4+ T cells, defined as single viable CD3+CD4+CD8-CD45RO+ cells. Libraries were built with the immunoSEQ multiplex PCR assay. TCRdb took this table from immuneACCESS and kept in-frame rearrangements with V and J called. Such tables lack part of the clones; where checked against another copy, unresolved V genes explain under half of the gap, and the rest is unexplained. This sample is represented by under 50,000 clones; 75% to 80% of them were singletons. Approximately 0.8% of the sample lies in the top ten. The sample comprised memory CD4+ T cells from blood. These receptors were taken from an adult in good health and CMV-seronegative.

This chain connects TRBV4-1 to TRBJ1-3; tentatively, D is TRBD1 (5 bases). Germline CDR1 MGHRA, CDR2 YSYEKL. V lost 1 base and J 5 bases, leaving 15 bases between the germline ends. This CDR3 comprises 16 residues. Here the CDR3 reads CASSQGSGGLRNTIYF. The CDR3 DNA sequence: TGCGCCAGCAGCCAAGGCTCGGGGGGTCTGAGAAACACCATATATTTT.

This chain connects TRBV6-6 to TRBJ2-2, with no clear D. This CDR3 has 15 residues. Germline-derived CDR1 and CDR2 are MNHNY and SVGAGI (reference sequence). V dropped 10 bases and J dropped 2 bases, with 17 bases sitting between them. CDR3 amino acids: CATLPPGVNTGELFF. The CDR3, as DNA: TGTGCCACCCTACCTCCCGGAGTTAACACCGGGGAGCTGTTTTTT.

CDR3 bases: TGTGCCAGCAGCTCGGGGGACAGGGGGAATGAAAAACTGTTTTTT. Translated, it gives CASSSGDRGNEKLFF. The genes are TRBV5-4 and TRBJ1-4; 11 bases align to TRBD1. V was clipped by 3 bases and J by 5 bases; unmatched bases: 3. The CDR3 is 15 amino acids. Germline assignment: CDR1 SGHNT and CDR2 YYREEE (reference sequence). The full variable domain, with the rest looked up from reference TRBV5-4 and TRBJ1-4, is ETGVTQSPTHLIKTRGQQVTLRCSSQSGHNTVSWYQQALGQGPQFIFQYYREEENGRGNFPPRFSGLQFPNYSSELNVNALELDDSALYLCASSSGDRGNEKLFFGSGTQLSVL.

The J gene is TRBJ2-2, the V gene TRBV7-6, with D maybe TRBD2 (7 bases). The germline V gene encodes CDR1 SGHVS and CDR2 FNYEAQ. The CDR3 sequence is 18 residues long. Trimming removed 0 bases at V and 0 bases at J, with 14 bases between. The CDR3 nucleotides read TGTGCCAGCAGCTTAGCGCTCCCGGGGGGCACGAACACCGGGGAGCTGTTTTTT. Protein sequence: CASSLALPGGTNTGELFF.

On this clone itself: The same CDR3 is also encoded by other DNA sequences in this sample. The chain combines TRBV5-1 with TRBJ2-5; no firm D call. CDR1 and CDR2 from the germline V gene are SGHRS and YFSETQ. The CDR3 is made up of 15 amino acids. Trimming pared 0 bases from V and 1 base from J, leaving 10 bases between. CDR3 DNA sequence: TGCGCCAGCAGCTTGGATTCAGGCCGCCAAGAGACCCAGTACTTC. It is translated as CASSLDSGRQETQYF.

This clone came up a few times. J is TRBJ1-3 and V is TRBV5-1; D is unclear. The CDR3 is made up of 15 amino acids. The germline gives CDR1 SGHRS, CDR2 YFSETQ. Trimming shortened V by 0 bases and J by 3 bases, and 10 bases separated the two germline ends. As DNA, the CDR3 is TGCGCCAGCAGCTTGGGTGGATCTTTTGGAAACACCATATATTTT. Translating gives CASSLGGSFGNTIYF. Filled out from reference TRBV5-1 and TRBJ1-3, the complete variable domain reads KAGVTQTPRYLIKTRGQQVTLSCSPISGHRSVSWYQQTPGQGLQFLFEYFSETQRNKGNFPGRFSGRQFSNSRSEMNVSTLELGDSALYLCASSLGGSFGNTIYFGEGSWLTVV.

The V and J genes are TRBV10-3 and TRBJ2-2, with D perhaps matching TRBD1 or TRBD2 (5 bases each). Trimming removed 8 bases from V and 3 bases from J, with 16 bases in between. CDR1 is ENHRY and CDR2 is SYGVKD in the germline V gene. The CDR3 has 15 amino acids. CDR3 sequence: CAIGNGDGYTGELFF. In DNA, the CDR3 is TGTGCCATCGGTAACGGGGACGGTTACACCGGGGAGCTGTTTTTT.

The chain links TRBV9 to TRBJ1-3; D ambiguous. Per germline, CDR1 SGDLS and CDR2 YYNGEE. The length of the CDR3 is 15 residues. The V end lost 0 bases, the J end lost 0 bases, and 7 bases lay between the germline ends. The CDR3, as DNA: TGTGCCAGCAGCGTAGGAACGGTCTCTGGAAACACCATATATTTT. This translates into CASSVGTVSGNTIYF.

The V call is TRBV2, the J call TRBJ2-7; D is possibly TRBD1 (6 bases). The CDR3 totals 11 residues. The germline V gene has CDR1 SNHLY and CDR2 FYNNEI. The V end was cut by 8 bases, the J end by 4 bases, with 9 bases between. The CDR3 DNA reads as TGTGCCAGCGCGGACAGTTACGAGCAGTACTTC. Translating it yields CASADSYEQYF.

The chain has TRBV4-1 and TRBJ1-3; the D is unclear. Germline CDR1 is MGHRA and CDR2 is YSYEKL. The CDR3 is 12 amino acids. Trimming removed 0 bases at V and 4 bases at J, with 1 base between. The CDR3: CASSQEGNTIYF. CDR3 coding DNA: TGCGCCAGCAGCCAAGAGGGAAACACCATATATTTT.

The V gene is TRBV6-5, the J gene TRBJ1-1, with D uncertain. Trimming cost V 0 bases and J 13 bases, with 18 bases left between them. The CDR3 runs 14 residues. In germline, CDR1 is MNHEY, CDR2 SVGAGI. This CDR3 reads CASSYSSSRRKGFF. DNA of the CDR3: TGTGCCAGCAGTTACTCGAGTAGCAGAAGGAAAGGTTTCTTT.

This clone is labeled as medium-sized. The CDR3 here is CASGRQGATEAFF. As DNA, the CDR3 is TGTGCCAGTGGGCGACAGGGGGCCACTGAAGCTTTCTTT. The chain uses TRBV19 and TRBJ1-1, with 10 bases fitting TRBD1. CDR1 LNHDA and CDR2 SQIVND come from the germline V gene (reference sequence). V was clipped by 8 bases and J by 4 bases; unmatched bases: 4. The CDR3 contains 13 residues. Full variable domain (rest looked up from reference TRBV19 and TRBJ1-1): DGGITQSPKYLFRKEGQNVTLSCEQNLNHDAMYWYRQDPGQGLRLIYYSQIVNDFQKGDIAEGYSVSREKKESFPLTVTSAQKNPTAFYLCASGRQGATEAFFGQGTRLTVV.

The chain recombines TRBV7-7 with TRBJ2-1, with a possible D match to TRBD1 (5 bases). CDR1 SSHAT and CDR2 FNYEAQ come from the germline V gene (reference sequence). Between the trimmed V and J ends, which lost 4 bases and 4 bases, there was a span of 8 bases. The CDR3 has 13 residues. In DNA form, the CDR3 reads TGTGCCAGCAGCTCGACAGTATACAATGAGCAGTTCTTC. It yields the protein CASSSTVYNEQFF.

This clone was recorded a few times. The chain combines TRBV23-1 with TRBJ1-2; 12 bases fit TRBD1. TRBV23-1 is marked as an open reading frame, function uncertain. CDR3 length equals 16 residues. The V segment lost 11 bases and the J segment 5 bases; nucleotides outside the gene matches: 15. The CDR3: CAASRGQGAGSYGYTF. DNA for the CDR3: TGCGCCGCCAGTAGGGGACAGGGGGCCGGATCGTATGGCTACACCTTC.

This clone was seen a single time. The rearrangement links TRBV5-4 to TRBJ2-2; D is undetermined. Germline loops: CDR1 SGHNT, CDR2 YYREEE (reference sequence). The V end was cut by 3 bases, the J end by 4 bases, with 4 bases between. This CDR3 contains 12 residues. CDR3 DNA: TGTGCCAGCAGCTCTTTCACCGGGGAGCTGTTTTTT. Translation gives CASSSFTGELFF. The full variable domain, rest sourced from reference TRBV5-4 and TRBJ2-2, is ETGVTQSPTHLIKTRGQQVTLRCSSQSGHNTVSWYQQALGQGPQFIFQYYREEENGRGNFPPRFSGLQFPNYSSELNVNALELDDSALYLCASSSFTGELFFGEGSRLTVL.

On this clone: Other DNA sequences of this sample code for an identical CDR3. The V call is TRBV18, the J call TRBJ1-3; D is perhaps TRBD1 (6 bases). Trimming took 6 bases from V and 4 from J, leaving 13 bases between them. This CDR3 is 14 amino acids long. Germline V gene data show CDR1 as KGHSH and CDR2 as LQKENI. The CDR3 DNA reads TGTGCCAGCTCCCCTACAGGGACGGGAAACACCATATATTTT. Protein: CASSPTGTGNTIYF.

This clone is deemed medium-sized. The gene calls are TRBV5-4 and TRBJ1-2; 8 bases agree with TRBD1. The J segment lost 4 bases and the V segment lost 2 bases, leaving 4 bases of the junction unmatched. CDR3 length equals 14 residues. From germline, CDR1 is SGHNT and CDR2 YYREEE (reference sequence). The DNA for the CDR3 is TGTGCCAGCAGCTTAGGCCAGGGGGCCTATGGCTACACCTTC. Its translation: CASSLGQGAYGYTF.

The V and J genes are TRBV6-1 and TRBJ1-6; D is unclear. CDR1 is MNHNS and CDR2 is SASEGT in the germline V gene. The CDR3 has 11 residues. Trimming took 0 bases from V and 14 from J, leaving 5 bases between them. CDR3 residues: CASSEAQALHF. The CDR3 nucleotides read TGTGCCAGCAGTGAAGCCCAGGCCCTCCACTTT.

This rearrangement joins TRBV9 to TRBJ2-7, with 11 bases that match TRBD1. CDR1 and CDR2 from the germline V gene are SGDLS and YYNGEE. The length of the CDR3 is 15 residues. Losses at the gene ends were 4 bases for V and 4 bases for J; bases not matched to a gene: 7. CDR3 sequence (DNA): TGTGCCAGCAGCCCGGGGACAGGGGGTGTATACGAGCAGTACTTC. Amino acid sequence: CASSPGTGGVYEQYF.

This chain uses TRBV12-2 with TRBJ1-1; no DNA check was done on the table's D call, TRBD1. TRBV12-2 is a pseudogene locus. This CDR3 has 15 residues. CDR3 in DNA: TGTGCAAGTCCGAGGACAGAGGGGTTGGACACTGAAGCTTTCTTT. Its protein is CASPRTEGLDTEAFF.

V and J are TRBV7-9 and TRBJ1-1; no clear D gene. Germline V gene sequence: CDR1 SEHNR, CDR2 FQNEAQ (reference sequence). The V and J ends lost 4 bases and 0 bases respectively, with 6 bases between them. CDR3 size: 13 residues. Here the CDR3 DNA reads TGTGCCAGCAGCTCTCAGTTGAACACTGAAGCTTTCTTT. Translation gives CASSSQLNTEAFF.

The rearrangement joins TRBV4-1 to TRBJ1-5, with no clear D. The V and J ends lost 4 bases and 9 bases respectively, with 10 bases between them. The germline V gene encodes CDR1 MGHRA and CDR2 YSYEKL. The CDR3 spans 12 residues. Here the CDR3 DNA reads TGCGCCAGCAGCCCCGTGGAGGGGCCCCAGCATTTT. As protein: CASSPVEGPQHF.

J is TRBJ1-5 and V is TRBV6-1; 7 positions match TRBD1. The CDR3 runs 15 residues. From germline, CDR1 is MNHNS and CDR2 SASEGT. J lost 1 base, V lost 8 bases, and 8 bases had no gene match. The CDR3 is CASDYQGDSNQPQHF. The CDR3 DNA reads TGTGCCAGCGATTACCAGGGGGACAGCAATCAGCCCCAGCATTTT.